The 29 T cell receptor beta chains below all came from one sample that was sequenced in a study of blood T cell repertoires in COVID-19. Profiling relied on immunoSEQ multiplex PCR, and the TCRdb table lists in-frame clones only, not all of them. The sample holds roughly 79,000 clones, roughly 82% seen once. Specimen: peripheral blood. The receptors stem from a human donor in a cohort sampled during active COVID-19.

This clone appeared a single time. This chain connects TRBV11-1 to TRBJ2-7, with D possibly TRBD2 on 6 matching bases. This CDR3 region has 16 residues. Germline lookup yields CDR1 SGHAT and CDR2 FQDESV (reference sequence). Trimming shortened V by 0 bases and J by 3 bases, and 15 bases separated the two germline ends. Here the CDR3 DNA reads TGTGCCAGCAGCTTAGCCCCCGGAGGGCACGGCTACGAGCAGTACTTC. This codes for CASSLAPGGHGYEQYF.

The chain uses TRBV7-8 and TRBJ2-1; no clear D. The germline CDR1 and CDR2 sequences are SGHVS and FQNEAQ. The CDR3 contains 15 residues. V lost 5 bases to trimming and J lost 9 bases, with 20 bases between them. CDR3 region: CASSRLGPPVVEQFF. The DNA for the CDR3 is TGTGCCAGCAGCCGTCTAGGTCCCCCGGTAGTTGAGCAGTTCTTC.

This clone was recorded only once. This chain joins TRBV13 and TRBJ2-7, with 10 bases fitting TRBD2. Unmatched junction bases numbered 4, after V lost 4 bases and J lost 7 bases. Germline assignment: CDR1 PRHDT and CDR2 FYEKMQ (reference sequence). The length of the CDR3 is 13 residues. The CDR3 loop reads CASSSLAGEEQYF. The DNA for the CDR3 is TGTGCCAGCAGCTCTCTAGCGGGGGAAGAGCAGTACTTC.

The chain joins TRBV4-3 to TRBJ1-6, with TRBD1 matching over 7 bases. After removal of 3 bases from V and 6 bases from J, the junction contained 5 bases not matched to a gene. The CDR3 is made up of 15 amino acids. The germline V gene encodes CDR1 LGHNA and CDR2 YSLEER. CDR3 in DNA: TGCGCCAGCAGCCAGGGACAGCAAATTAATTCACCCCTCCACTTT. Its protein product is CASSQGQQINSPLHF.

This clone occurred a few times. The CDR3 here is CASSPARRGEQYF. The CDR3 nucleotides are TGTGCCAGCAGCCCCGCTCGCCGCGGAGAGCAGTACTTC. The genes are TRBV4-2 and TRBJ2-7; the D is unclear. Germline V lookup: CDR1 LGHNA, CDR2 YNFKEQ. The V end lost 4 bases, the J end lost 7 bases, and 14 bases lay between the germline ends. This CDR3 is built from 13 residues.

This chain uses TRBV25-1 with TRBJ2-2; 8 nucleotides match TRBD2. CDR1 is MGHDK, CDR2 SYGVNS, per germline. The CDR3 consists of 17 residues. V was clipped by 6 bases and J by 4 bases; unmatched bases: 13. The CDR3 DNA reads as TGTGCCAGCAGCAGAACGGGGGGGGCTAGGGGCACCGGGGAGCTGTTTTTT. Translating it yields CASSRTGGARGTGELFF.

This chain's CDR3 is CASSQKGETQYF. In DNA form, the CDR3 reads TGTGCCAGCAGTCAAAAGGGGGAGACCCAGTACTTC. The J gene is TRBJ2-5, the V gene TRBV7-3; D may be TRBD1 (5 bases). Germline V lookup: CDR1 SGHTA, CDR2 FQGTGA. The CDR3 sequence is 12 residues long. The ends were cut back, 6 bases at V and 5 bases at J, with 10 bases in the middle.

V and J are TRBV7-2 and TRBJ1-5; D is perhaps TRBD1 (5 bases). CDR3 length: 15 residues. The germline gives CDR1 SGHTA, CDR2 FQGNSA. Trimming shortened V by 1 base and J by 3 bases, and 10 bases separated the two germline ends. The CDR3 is CASSLVGGTNQPQHF. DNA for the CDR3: TGTGCCAGCAGCTTAGTGGGGGGGACCAATCAGCCCCAGCATTTT.

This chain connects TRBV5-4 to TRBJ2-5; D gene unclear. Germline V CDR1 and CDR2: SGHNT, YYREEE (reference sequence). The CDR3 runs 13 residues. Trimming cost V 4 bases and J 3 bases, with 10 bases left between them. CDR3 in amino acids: CASSVGSKETQYF. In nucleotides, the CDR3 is TGTGCCAGCAGCGTCGGGTCAAAAGAGACCCAGTACTTC.

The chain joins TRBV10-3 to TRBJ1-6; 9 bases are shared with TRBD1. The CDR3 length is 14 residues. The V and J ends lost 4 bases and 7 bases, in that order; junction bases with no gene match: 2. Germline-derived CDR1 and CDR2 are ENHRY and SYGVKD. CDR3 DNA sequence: TGTGCCATCAGTGCCGGGACAGGGAATTCACCCCTCCACTTT. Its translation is CAISAGTGNSPLHF.

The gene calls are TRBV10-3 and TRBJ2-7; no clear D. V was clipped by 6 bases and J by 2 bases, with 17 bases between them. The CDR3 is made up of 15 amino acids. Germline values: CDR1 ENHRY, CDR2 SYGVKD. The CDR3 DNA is TGTGCCATCAGCGAAGCTGGGCTTACCACCTACGAGCAGTACTTC. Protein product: CAISEAGLTTYEQYF.

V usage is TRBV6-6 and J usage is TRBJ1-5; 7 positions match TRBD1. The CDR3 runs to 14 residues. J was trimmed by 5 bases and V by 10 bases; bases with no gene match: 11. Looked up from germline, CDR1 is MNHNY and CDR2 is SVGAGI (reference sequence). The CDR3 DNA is TGTGCCACGAGAGGGGGCGGAGGGTATCAGCCCCAGCATTTT. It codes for CATRGGGGYQPQHF.

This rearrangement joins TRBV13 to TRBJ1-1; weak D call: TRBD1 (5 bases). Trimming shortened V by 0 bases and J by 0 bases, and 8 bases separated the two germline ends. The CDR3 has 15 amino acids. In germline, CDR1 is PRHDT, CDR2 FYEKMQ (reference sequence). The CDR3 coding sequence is TGTGCCAGCAGCTTAGGCTCGGGGGTGAACACTGAAGCTTTCTTT. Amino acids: CASSLGSGVNTEAFF. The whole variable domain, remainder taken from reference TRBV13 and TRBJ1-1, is AAGVIQSPRHLIKEKRETATLKCYPIPRHDTVYWYQQGPGQDPQFLISFYEKMQSDKGSIPDRFSAQQFSDYHSELNMSSLELGDSALYFCASSLGSGVNTEAFFGQGTRLTVV.

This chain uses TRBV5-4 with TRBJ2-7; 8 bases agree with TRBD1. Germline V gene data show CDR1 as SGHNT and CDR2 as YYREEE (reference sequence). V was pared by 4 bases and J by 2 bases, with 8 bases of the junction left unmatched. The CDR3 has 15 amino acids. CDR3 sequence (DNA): TGTGCCAGCAGCCCAGGACAGGGCGACACCTACGAGCAGTACTTC. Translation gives CASSPGQGDTYEQYF. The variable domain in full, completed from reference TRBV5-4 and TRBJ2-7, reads ETGVTQSPTHLIKTRGQQVTLRCSSQSGHNTVSWYQQALGQGPQFIFQYYREEENGRGNFPPRFSGLQFPNYSSELNVNALELDDSALYLCASSPGQGDTYEQYFGPGTRLTVT.

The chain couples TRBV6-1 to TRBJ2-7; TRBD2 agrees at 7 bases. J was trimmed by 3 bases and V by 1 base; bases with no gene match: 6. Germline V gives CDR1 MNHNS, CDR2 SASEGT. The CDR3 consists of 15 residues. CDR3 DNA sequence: TGTGCCAGCAGTGAAGGGGGAGGGGCCGTCTACGAGCAGTACTTC. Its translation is CASSEGGGAVYEQYF.

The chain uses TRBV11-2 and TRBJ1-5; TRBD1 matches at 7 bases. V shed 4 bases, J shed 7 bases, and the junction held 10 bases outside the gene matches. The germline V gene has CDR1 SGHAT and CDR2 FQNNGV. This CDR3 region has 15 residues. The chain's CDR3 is CASSSRQGSNQPQHF. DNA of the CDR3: TGTGCCAGCAGCTCCCGACAGGGATCCAACCAGCCCCAGCATTTT. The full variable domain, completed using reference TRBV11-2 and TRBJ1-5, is EAGVAQSPRYKIIEKRQSVAFWCNPISGHATLYWYQQILGQGPKLLIQFQNNGVVDDSQLPKDRFSAERLKGVDSTLKIQPAKLEDSAVYLCASSSRQGSNQPQHFGDGTRLSIL.

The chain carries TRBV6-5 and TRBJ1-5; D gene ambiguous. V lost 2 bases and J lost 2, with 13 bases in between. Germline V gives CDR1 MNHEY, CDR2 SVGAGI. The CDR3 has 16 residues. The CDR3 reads CASSYSSATRNQPQHF. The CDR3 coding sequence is TGTGCCAGCAGTTACAGTAGCGCAACTCGCAATCAGCCCCAGCATTTT.

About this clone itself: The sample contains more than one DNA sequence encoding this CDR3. CDR3 nucleotides: TGCGCCAGCAGCCCGGGACAGGGGGCCTACGAGCAGTACTTC. This sequence encodes CASSPGQGAYEQYF. The genes are TRBV5-1 and TRBJ2-7, with 11 bases that match TRBD1. The junction had 2 bases not matched to a gene; V was cut back by 4 bases and J by 2 bases. Germline V gene data show CDR1 as SGHRS and CDR2 as YFSETQ. This CDR3 has 14 residues. The complete variable domain, with remaining parts taken from reference TRBV5-1 and TRBJ2-7, reads KAGVTQTPRYLIKTRGQQVTLSCSPISGHRSVSWYQQTPGQGLQFLFEYFSETQRNKGNFPGRFSGRQFSNSRSEMNVSTLELGDSALYLCASSPGQGAYEQYFGPGTRLTVT.

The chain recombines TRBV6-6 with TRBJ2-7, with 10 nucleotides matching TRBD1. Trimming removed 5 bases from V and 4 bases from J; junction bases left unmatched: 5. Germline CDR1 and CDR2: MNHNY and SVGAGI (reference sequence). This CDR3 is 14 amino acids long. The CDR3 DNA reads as TGTGCCAGCAGTCATGACAGGGGGCCTTACGAGCAGTACTTC. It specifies CASSHDRGPYEQYF.

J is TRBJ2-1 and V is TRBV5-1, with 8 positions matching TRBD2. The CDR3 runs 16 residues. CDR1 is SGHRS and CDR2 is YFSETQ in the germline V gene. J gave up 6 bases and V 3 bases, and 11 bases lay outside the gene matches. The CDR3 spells CASSSTTGLAGNEQFF. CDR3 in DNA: TGCGCCAGCAGCTCGACGACCGGACTAGCCGGCAATGAGCAGTTCTTC.

The CDR3 DNA sequence: TGTGCCAGCAGCCGTCCCGGGACAGGGGCGAGAGACTATGGCTACACCTTC. It encodes CASSRPGTGARDYGYTF. The chain joins TRBV5-5 to TRBJ1-2, with 10 bases fitting TRBD1. The germline V gene encodes CDR1 SGHKS and CDR2 YYEKEE (reference sequence). J gave up 3 bases and V 4 bases, and 12 bases lay outside the gene matches. This CDR3 contains 17 residues.

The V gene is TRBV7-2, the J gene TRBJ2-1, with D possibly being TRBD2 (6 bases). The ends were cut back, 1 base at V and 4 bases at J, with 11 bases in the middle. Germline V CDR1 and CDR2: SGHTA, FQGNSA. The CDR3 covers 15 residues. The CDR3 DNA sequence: TGTGCCAGCAGCTTAGTTAGCGGCGAGTACAATGAGCAGTTCTTC. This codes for CASSLVSGEYNEQFF. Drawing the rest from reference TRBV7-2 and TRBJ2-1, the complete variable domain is GAGVSQSPSNKVTEKGKDVELRCDPISGHTALYWYRQSLGQGLEFLIYFQGNSAPDKSGLPSDRFSAERTGGSVSTLTIQRTQQEDSAVYLCASSLVSGEYNEQFFGPGTRLTVL.

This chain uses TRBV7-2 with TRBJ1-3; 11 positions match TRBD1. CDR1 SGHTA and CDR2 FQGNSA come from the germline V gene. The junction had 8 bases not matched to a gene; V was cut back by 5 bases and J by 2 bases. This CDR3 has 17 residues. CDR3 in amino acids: CASSPGGQGVTGNTIYF. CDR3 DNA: TGTGCCAGCAGCCCCGGGGGACAGGGGGTAACTGGAAACACCATATATTTT.

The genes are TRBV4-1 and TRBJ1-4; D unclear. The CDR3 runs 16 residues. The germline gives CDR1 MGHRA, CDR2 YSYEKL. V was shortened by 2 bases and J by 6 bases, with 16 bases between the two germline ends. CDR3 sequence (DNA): TGCGCCAGCAGCCAACCGACATGGTATTCGGATGAAAAACTGTTTTTT. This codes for CASSQPTWYSDEKLFF.

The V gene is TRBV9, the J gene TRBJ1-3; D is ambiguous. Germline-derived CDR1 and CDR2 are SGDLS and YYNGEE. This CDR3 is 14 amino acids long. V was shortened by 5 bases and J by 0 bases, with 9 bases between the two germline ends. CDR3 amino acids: CASRAGNSGNTIYF. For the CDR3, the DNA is TGTGCCAGCAGAGCAGGAAACTCTGGAAACACCATATATTTT.

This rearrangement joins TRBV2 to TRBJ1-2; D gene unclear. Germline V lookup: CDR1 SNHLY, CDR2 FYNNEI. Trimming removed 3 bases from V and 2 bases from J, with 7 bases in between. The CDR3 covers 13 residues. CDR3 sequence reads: CASSDSENYGYTF. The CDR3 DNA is TGTGCCAGCAGTGATAGTGAAAACTATGGCTACACCTTC.

CDR3 nucleotide sequence: TGTGCCAGCAGCTTGCCTCGACAGGGGCAAGAGACCCAGTACTTC. Translating gives CASSLPRQGQETQYF. The gene calls are TRBV5-5 and TRBJ2-5; 8 nucleotides line up with TRBD1. The CDR3 consists of 15 residues. Germline loops: CDR1 SGHKS, CDR2 YYEKEE (reference sequence). Losses at the gene ends were 1 base for V and 2 bases for J; bases not matched to a gene: 4.

DNA of the CDR3: TGTGCCAGCAGTAGGGTAGCGGGGAAACCGTACCAAGAGACCCAGTACTTC. Its translation: CASSRVAGKPYQETQYF. J is TRBJ2-5 and V is TRBV9; 8 nucleotides line up with TRBD2. Germline values: CDR1 SGDLS, CDR2 YYNGEE. J lost 0 bases, V lost 5 bases, and 12 bases had no gene match. There are 17 residues in the CDR3.

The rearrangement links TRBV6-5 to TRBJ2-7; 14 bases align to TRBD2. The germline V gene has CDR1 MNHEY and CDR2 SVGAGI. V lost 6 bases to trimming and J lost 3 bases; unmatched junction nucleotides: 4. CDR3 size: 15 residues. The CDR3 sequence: CASRRLAGGFYEQYF. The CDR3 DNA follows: TGTGCCAGCAGAAGACTAGCGGGGGGGTTCTACGAGCAGTACTTC.